The 31 T cell receptor beta chains below were found in one sample sequenced in a study of cytomegalovirus exposure and HLA in healthy donors. The PCR ran on 60 Vbeta and 13 Jbeta primers. Profiling relied on immunoSEQ multiplex PCR, and the TCRdb table lists in-frame clones only, not all of them. The sample totals fewer than 200,000 clones. Sequencing was done on a sample of PBMCs. Every receptor here comes from a man younger than 45 in good health and CMV-seronegative.

This chain links TRBV2 with TRBJ2-5, with D possibly matching TRBD2 (6 bases). The germline gives CDR1 SNHLY, CDR2 FYNNEI. Trimming shortened V by 6 bases and J by 4 bases, and 12 bases separated the two germline ends. This CDR3 contains 13 residues. CDR3 loop: CASRRTTRETQYF. The CDR3 DNA sequence: TGTGCCAGCAGGAGGACTACCCGAGAGACCCAGTACTTC.

The rearrangement joins TRBV7-9 to TRBJ1-5; maybe TRBD1 (5 bases). The germline V and J ends were trimmed by 1 base and 3 bases, with 16 bases remaining between them. Germline lookup yields CDR1 SEHNR and CDR2 FQNEAQ (reference sequence). The CDR3 is made up of 17 amino acids. The CDR3 DNA reads TGTGCCAGCAGCTTAGGGGGCACCCGAGATGACAATCAGCCCCAGCATTTT. Protein: CASSLGGTRDDNQPQHF.

CDR3 region: CSAVTSGGYNEQFF. CDR3 nucleotide sequence: TGCAGCGCCGTGACTAGCGGGGGATACAATGAGCAGTTCTTC. The genes are TRBV29-1 and TRBJ2-1; 12 bases map to TRBD2. This CDR3 spans 14 amino acids. The germline V gene encodes CDR1 SQVTM and CDR2 ANQGSEA. Losses at the gene ends were 7 bases for V and 4 bases for J; bases not matched to a gene: 5.

The CDR3 DNA follows: TGTGCCAGTAACGATCCGGGGGGGATCACCTACGAGCAGTACTTC. This gives the protein CASNDPGGITYEQYF. The chain combines TRBV19 with TRBJ2-7; 8 bases agree with TRBD2. Germline V gene sequence: CDR1 LNHDA, CDR2 SQIVND (reference sequence). CDR3 size: 15 residues. Losses at the gene ends were 7 bases for V and 2 bases for J; bases not matched to a gene: 10.

This chain uses TRBV4-1 with TRBJ2-2; a possible D gene is TRBD1 (6 bases). Trimming removed 1 base at V and 3 bases at J, with 9 bases between. CDR1 and CDR2 (germline): MGHRA, YSYEKL. There are 15 residues in the CDR3. This CDR3 is CASSQADRDTGELFF. The CDR3 DNA is TGCGCCAGCAGCCAAGCGGACAGAGACACCGGGGAGCTGTTTTTT.

J is TRBJ2-7 and V is TRBV2; 7 nucleotides match TRBD2. Germline CDR1 SNHLY, CDR2 FYNNEI. This CDR3 comprises 14 residues. The trim removed 6 bases at V and 3 bases at J, leaving 8 bases unmatched. The CDR3 reads CASREGRGDYEQYF. CDR3 in DNA: TGTGCCAGCAGGGAGGGACGGGGGGACTACGAGCAGTACTTC.

This chain connects TRBV7-9 to TRBJ1-6; D may be TRBD1 (5 bases). The CDR3 contains 15 residues. Deletions cut 3 bases from V and 7 bases from J, with 13 bases between. Germline loops: CDR1 SEHNR, CDR2 FQNEAQ (reference sequence). CDR3 coding DNA: TGTGCCAGCAGCTTGGGGCCAGGGATCAATTCACCCCTCCACTTT. Its translation: CASSLGPGINSPLHF.

V and J are TRBV5-1 and TRBJ2-3; the D gene is possibly TRBD2 (5 bases). This CDR3 comprises 12 residues. The ends were cut back, 3 bases at V and 5 bases at J, with 7 bases in the middle. In germline, CDR1 is SGHRS, CDR2 YFSETQ. CDR3 sequence (DNA): TGCGCCAGCAGCTACGAGGGAGATACGCAGTATTTT. This translates into CASSYEGDTQYF.

The CDR3 DNA is TGTGCCAGCAGTTACGAGACAGGGATGACAGATACGCAGTATTTT. This codes for CASSYETGMTDTQYF. The V call is TRBV6-6, the J call TRBJ2-3; 7 bases agree with TRBD1. CDR1 and CDR2 (germline): MNHNY, SVGAGI (reference sequence). The CDR3 consists of 15 residues. The V segment lost 2 bases and the J segment 3 bases; nucleotides outside the gene matches: 5.

The chain employs TRBV10-3 and TRBJ2-5; a possible D gene is TRBD2 (6 bases). With 3 bases removed from V and 1 base from J, the gap between germline ends came to 27 bases. There are 20 residues in the CDR3. Germline CDR1 is ENHRY and CDR2 is SYGVKD. The CDR3 DNA sequence: TGTGCCATCAGTGACCGGGGGACCCGGGACTCGTCTCGGACCCAAGAGACCCAGTACTTC. It is translated as CAISDRGTRDSSRTQETQYF.

This chain links TRBV7-9 with TRBJ2-5; 10 bases fit TRBD2. The CDR3 has 14 residues. Trimming cost V 5 bases and J 2 bases; bases outside gene matches: 2. Germline loops: CDR1 SEHNR, CDR2 FQNEAQ (reference sequence). CDR3 DNA sequence: TGTGCCAGCAGCCGACTAGCGGGTCAAGAGACCCAGTACTTC. Translation gives CASSRLAGQETQYF. Using reference TRBV7-9 and TRBJ2-5 for the parts outside the CDR3, the full variable domain is DTGVSQNPRHKITKRGQNVTFRCDPISEHNRLYWYRQTLGQGPEFLTYFQNEAQLEKSRLLSDRFSAERPKGSFSTLEIQRTEQGDSAMYLCASSRLAGQETQYFGPGTRLLVL.

The gene calls are TRBV9 and TRBJ1-2; D may be TRBD1 (6 bases). V lost 0 bases and J 1 base, leaving 7 bases between the germline ends. This CDR3 has 14 residues. Germline assignment: CDR1 SGDLS and CDR2 YYNGEE. The CDR3 is CASSVGGLNYGYTF. Written as DNA, the CDR3 is TGTGCCAGCAGCGTAGGGGGGCTTAACTATGGCTACACCTTC. The variable domain in full, completed from reference TRBV9 and TRBJ1-2, reads DSGVTQTPKHLITATGQRVTLRCSPRSGDLSVYWYQQSLDQGLQFLIQYYNGEERAKGNILERFSAQQFPDLHSELNLSSLELGDSALYFCASSVGGLNYGYTFGSGTRLTVV.

This chain joins TRBV4-2 and TRBJ2-7; 7 positions agree with TRBD2. Germline values: CDR1 LGHNA, CDR2 YNFKEQ. V trimming: 1 base; J trimming: 2 bases; junction bases outside the gene matches: 8. This CDR3 comprises 16 residues. The CDR3 nucleotides read TGTGCCAGCAGCCAAGTATCTGGGGGGGATACCTACGAGCAGTACTTC. Its translation is CASSQVSGGDTYEQYF.

The genes are TRBV27 and TRBJ2-7; the match to TRBD1 covers 8 bases. Germline V gene lookup returns CDR1 MNHEY and CDR2 SMNVEV (reference sequence). Trimming cost V 2 bases and J 2 bases; bases outside gene matches: 2. CDR3 length: 14 amino acids. CDR3 in DNA: TGTGCCAGCAGTTTAAGGACAGGGACCTACGAGCAGTACTTC. This encodes CASSLRTGTYEQYF.

CDR3: CASNYEQGNTEAFF. In DNA form, the CDR3 reads TGCGCCAGCAACTACGAACAGGGAAACACTGAAGCTTTCTTT. The chain couples TRBV5-1 to TRBJ1-1; a possible D gene is TRBD1 (6 bases). Trimming cost V 6 bases and J 2 bases, with 14 bases left between them. CDR1 SGHRS and CDR2 YFSETQ come from the germline V gene. This CDR3 has 14 residues. The whole variable domain, filled in from reference TRBV5-1 and TRBJ1-1, reads KAGVTQTPRYLIKTRGQQVTLSCSPISGHRSVSWYQQTPGQGLQFLFEYFSETQRNKGNFPGRFSGRQFSNSRSEMNVSTLELGDSALYLCASNYEQGNTEAFFGQGTRLTVV.

The chain has TRBV19 and TRBJ2-2; 9 bases line up with TRBD2. This CDR3 region has 15 residues. After removal of 5 bases from V and 7 bases from J, the junction contained 8 bases not matched to a gene. Germline CDR1 reads LNHDA; CDR2 reads SQIVND (reference sequence). This chain's CDR3 is CASSGASGIGGELFF. The CDR3 DNA sequence: TGTGCCAGTAGTGGAGCTAGCGGGATTGGCGGGGAGCTGTTTTTT.

V and J are TRBV29-1 and TRBJ2-1; TRBD2 agrees at 11 bases. V trimming: 7 bases; J trimming: 10 bases; junction bases outside the gene matches: 9. Looked up from germline, CDR1 is SQVTM and CDR2 is ANQGSEA. The CDR3 spans 13 residues. CDR3 nucleotide sequence: TGCAGCGCGCGGGTAGCGGGAGGGACAGAGCAGTTCTTC. Translated: CSARVAGGTEQFF.

J is TRBJ2-3 and V is TRBV27, with 10 bases matching TRBD2. The ends lost 7 bases at V and 3 bases at J; junction bases unmatched: 10. CDR1 and CDR2 from the germline V gene are MNHEY and SMNVEV (reference sequence). The CDR3 consists of 16 residues. The CDR3, as DNA: TGTGCCAGCACCAAACAATTAGCGGGAGGTACAGATACGCAGTATTTT. This encodes CASTKQLAGGTDTQYF.

The chain employs TRBV18 and TRBJ2-7; D uncertain. This CDR3 comprises 15 residues. V was trimmed by 5 bases and J by 5 bases, leaving 19 bases between them. Germline CDR1 reads KGHSH; CDR2 reads LQKENI. The CDR3 DNA reads as TGTGCCAGCTCAAAGAGTCTATCCCTGATAGACGAGCAGTACTTC. Protein: CASSKSLSLIDEQYF.

The gene calls are TRBV7-2 and TRBJ1-5; D not resolved. The V end was cut by 3 bases, the J end by 4 bases, with 4 bases between. Germline CDR1 is SGHTA and CDR2 is FQGNSA. This CDR3 is 12 amino acids long. The CDR3 DNA sequence: TGTGCCAGCAGCTTCCCTAATCAGCCCCAGCATTTT. Amino acid sequence: CASSFPNQPQHF. The complete variable domain, with remaining parts taken from reference TRBV7-2 and TRBJ1-5, reads GAGVSQSPSNKVTEKGKDVELRCDPISGHTALYWYRQSLGQGLEFLIYFQGNSAPDKSGLPSDRFSAERTGGSVSTLTIQRTQQEDSAVYLCASSFPNQPQHFGDGTRLSIL.

The chain uses TRBV11-3 and TRBJ2-1; 9 bases are a match to TRBD2. The CDR3 totals 14 residues. Germline trimming cut 0 bases from V and 10 bases from J; bases unmatched to any gene: 4. The V gene's germline CDR1 is SGHNT and CDR2 YENEEA. CDR3 loop: CASSLDSGGPEQFF. Written as DNA, the CDR3 is TGTGCCAGCAGCTTAGACAGCGGGGGGCCCGAGCAGTTCTTC.

The chain employs TRBV5-1 and TRBJ2-5, with TRBD1 as a possible D gene (6 bases). Per the germline V gene, CDR1 is SGHRS and CDR2 is YFSETQ. The CDR3 loop spans 14 amino acids. The ends were cut back, 0 bases at V and 7 bases at J, with 13 bases in the middle. CDR3 residues: CASSLAQGGGTQYF. In DNA, the CDR3 is TGCGCCAGCAGCTTGGCACAGGGTGGTGGGACCCAGTACTTC.

A note on this clone: Relative to the germline gene, one junction end is altered; a read error may explain this. The chain carries TRBV15 and TRBJ2-7, with 10 bases lining up with TRBD2. CDR1 LNHNV and CDR2 YYDKDF come from the germline V gene (reference sequence). The CDR3 sequence is 18 residues long. CDR3 residues: CATSREAPVLAGDAEQYF. The DNA of the CDR3 is TGTGCCACCAGCCGAGAAGCCCCGGTCCTAGCGGGAGATGCCGAGCAGTACTTC.

This chain links TRBV19 with TRBJ1-4; maybe TRBD1 (5 bases). The V end lost 7 bases, the J end lost 4 bases, and 22 bases lay between the germline ends. The CDR3 spans 17 residues. Germline V gene lookup returns CDR1 LNHDA and CDR2 SQIVND (reference sequence). CDR3 loop: CASTDIGVLMGNEKLFF. CDR3 sequence (DNA): TGTGCCAGTACTGATATAGGGGTTCTGATGGGTAATGAAAAACTGTTTTTT.

The chain joins TRBV29-1 to TRBJ2-5; tentatively, D is TRBD1 (5 bases). This CDR3 contains 14 residues. The germline CDR1 and CDR2 sequences are SQVTM and ANQGSEA. The V end lost 5 bases, the J end lost 5 bases, and 18 bases lay between the germline ends. The CDR3 region is CSVTEKGAGETQYF. The DNA for the CDR3 is TGCAGCGTTACAGAAAAGGGTGCAGGGGAGACCCAGTACTTC.

The chain carries TRBV7-9 and TRBJ2-2; TRBD1 matches 10 bases. Germline CDR1 and CDR2: SEHNR and FQNEAQ (reference sequence). The CDR3 extends over 16 amino acids. V trimming: 5 bases; J trimming: 7 bases; junction bases outside the gene matches: 10. The CDR3 region is CASSPWTGGYFGELFF. The DNA for the CDR3 is TGTGCCAGCAGCCCCTGGACAGGGGGTTATTTCGGGGAGCTGTTTTTT.

The genes are TRBV27 and TRBJ2-5; TRBD2 aligns across 8 bases. This CDR3 region has 14 residues. Germline assignment: CDR1 MNHEY and CDR2 SMNVEV (reference sequence). Losses at the gene ends were 7 bases for V and 2 bases for J; bases not matched to a gene: 6. CDR3 sequence: CASTSGGVQETQYF. The CDR3 DNA reads as TGTGCCAGCACATCGGGGGGGGTTCAAGAGACCCAGTACTTC.

The rearrangement links TRBV2 to TRBJ2-7; TRBD2 matches 15 bases. Trimming took 3 bases from V and 1 from J; bases not matched to a gene: 1. The CDR3 extends over 16 amino acids. Germline V gene lookup returns CDR1 SNHLY and CDR2 FYNNEI. CDR3 bases: TGTGCCAGCAGTGACGGACTAGCGGGGGGGTCCTACGAGCAGTACTTC. This gives the protein CASSDGLAGGSYEQYF.

V gene TRBV19 combines with J gene TRBJ1-5; a weak D match, TRBD1 (5 bases). V lost 3 bases, J lost 4 bases, and 10 bases lay in between. Per the germline V gene, CDR1 is LNHDA and CDR2 is SQIVND (reference sequence). This CDR3 is built from 14 residues. DNA for the CDR3: TGTGCCAGTAGTATTGCGTCAGGGAATCAGCCCCAGCATTTT. Protein product: CASSIASGNQPQHF.

The V and J genes are TRBV7-8 and TRBJ1-1, with D unclear. The CDR3 consists of 16 residues. The V end lost 6 bases, the J end lost 0 bases, and 17 bases lay between the germline ends. CDR1 and CDR2 from the germline V gene are SGHVS and FQNEAQ. The CDR3 region is CASSSSGWQVNTEAFF. For the CDR3, the DNA is TGTGCCAGCAGTTCAAGCGGGTGGCAGGTGAACACTGAAGCTTTCTTT. Complete variable domain (other parts from reference TRBV7-8 and TRBJ1-1): GAGVSQSPRYKVAKRGQDVALRCDPISGHVSLFWYQQALGQGPEFLTYFQNEAQLDKSGLPSDRFFAERPEGSVSTLKIQRTQQEDSAVYLCASSSSGWQVNTEAFFGQGTRLTVV.

The chain links TRBV30 to TRBJ2-4; weak D call: TRBD1 (6 bases). The CDR3 is 13 amino acids. Trimming removed 8 bases at V and 3 bases at J, with 14 bases between. Germline V lookup: CDR1 GTSNPN, CDR2 SVGIG (reference sequence). The CDR3 DNA reads TGTGCCGGTACAGGGCCCCTCAAAAACATTCAGTACTTC. This gives the protein CAGTGPLKNIQYF.